This TCR beta chain was sequenced in a study of CXCR3-negative and CXCR3-positive naive CD8 T cells. As regards this clonotype: Antigen unknown.

Each TRB cDNA library was prepared by 5' RACE (with UMI labels). TCRdb processed the 5' RACE reads again and assigns one entry to each CDR3 protein, with no DNA. The sample's table shows 45,000 or so distinct CDR3 sequences. The CDR3 runs 15 residues. Germline loops: CDR1 MNHNS, CDR2 SASEGT. Study-wide results and caveats: Partially decreased CXCR3 expression was recorded after cryopreservation, and fresh PBMCs were used in most assays.

This chain uses TRBV6-1 with TRBJ2-6; without DNA, the TCRdb call of TRBD1 cannot be checked. This TCR was sampled from a human donor in good health. Some clones in this sample may be carry-over from other donors' samples. The material sequenced was memory CD8+ T cells from blood. CDR3 amino acids: CAGAGENSGANVLTF.